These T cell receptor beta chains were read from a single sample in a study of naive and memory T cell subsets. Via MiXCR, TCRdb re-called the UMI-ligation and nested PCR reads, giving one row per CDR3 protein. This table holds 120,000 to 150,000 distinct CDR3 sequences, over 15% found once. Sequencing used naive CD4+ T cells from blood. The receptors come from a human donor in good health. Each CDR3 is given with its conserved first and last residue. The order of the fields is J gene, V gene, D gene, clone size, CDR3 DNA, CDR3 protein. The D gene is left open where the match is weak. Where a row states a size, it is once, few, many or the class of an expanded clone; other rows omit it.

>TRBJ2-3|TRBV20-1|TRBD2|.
TGCAGTGCAAGCGTCGGGACTAGCGGTAGCACAGATACGCAGTATTTT
CSASVGTSGSTDTQYF
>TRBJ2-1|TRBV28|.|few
TGTGCCAGCAGCTCCCGGTGGCTAGCGTCTAATGAGCAGTTCTTC
CASSSRWLASNEQFF
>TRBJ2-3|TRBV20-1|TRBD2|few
TGCAGTGCTAGGCTTCCGGCGGGAGGGAGAGGCAATACGCAGTATTTT
CSARLPAGGRGNTQYF
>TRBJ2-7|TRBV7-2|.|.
TGTGCCAGCAGCTTAGAGGGCCGCTCCTACGAGCAGTACTTC
CASSLEGRSYEQYF
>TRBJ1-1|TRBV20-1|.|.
TGCAGTGCTAGAGGTCAGCTCACTGAAGCTTTCTTT
CSARGQLTEAFF
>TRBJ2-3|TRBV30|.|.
TGTGCCTGGAGATCAAGCACAGATACGCAGTATTTT
CAWRSSTDTQYF
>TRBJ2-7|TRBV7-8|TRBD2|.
TGTGCCAGCAGCTTCGCGACCTTACTAGCGGGAGGTTCCTACGAGCAGTACTTC
CASSFATLLAGGSYEQYF
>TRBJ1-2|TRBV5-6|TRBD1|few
TGTGCCAGCAGCTTTATCGGGACAGGGGGCTTCGGCTATGGCTACACCTTC
CASSFIGTGGFGYGYTF
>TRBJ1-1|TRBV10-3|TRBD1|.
TGTGCCATCAGTGAGAGTCAGGGGGCGCGAACTGAAGCTTTCTTT
CAISESQGARTEAFF
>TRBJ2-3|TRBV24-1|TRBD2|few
TGTGCCACGGGGGGGGAAGTCACAGATACGCAGTATTTT
CATGGEVTDTQYF
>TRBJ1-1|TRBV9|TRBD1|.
TGTGCCAGCAGCGCCCTACAGGGGGCTGGCACTGAAGCTTTCTTT
CASSALQGAGTEAFF
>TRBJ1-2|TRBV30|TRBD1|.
TGTGCCTGGAACCGACAGGGCTTCTACTATGGCTACACCTTC
CAWNRQGFYYGYTF
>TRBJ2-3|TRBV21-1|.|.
TGTGCCAGCAGCAAGCGGGTCCCGGGAGAGAAGGCAGATACGCAGTATTTT
CASSKRVPGEKADTQYF
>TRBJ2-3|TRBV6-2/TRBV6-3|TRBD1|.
TGTGCCGGCCGGGACAGGGGCACGATGGCGCAGTATTTT
CAGRDRGTMAQYF
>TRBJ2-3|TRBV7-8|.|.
TGTGCCAGCAGCTTAAGGGAGAAGGAGGATACGCAGTATTTT
CASSLREKEDTQYF
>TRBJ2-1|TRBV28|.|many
TGTGCCAGCAGTTACCTCGGGACTCGCAATGAGCAGTTCTTC
CASSYLGTRNEQFF
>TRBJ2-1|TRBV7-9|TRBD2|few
TGTGCCAGCAGCGGGCGGGAGCACACCTACAATGAGCAGTTCTTC
CASSGREHTYNEQFF
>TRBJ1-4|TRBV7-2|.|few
TGTGCCAGCGGCTGGACGACAACTAATGAAAAACTGTTTTTT
CASGWTTTNEKLFF
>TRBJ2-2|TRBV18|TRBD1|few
TGTGCCAGCTCACGCAGGGGACAGGCCGAGGGGGAGCTGTTTTTT
CASSRRGQAEGELFF
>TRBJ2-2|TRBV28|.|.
TGTGCCAGCAGCTCCGGGACCGGTACCGGGGAGCTGTTTTTT
CASSSGTGTGELFF
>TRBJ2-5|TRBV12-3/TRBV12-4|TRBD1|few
TGTGCCAGCAGTGGACAGGTTTTGGAGACCCAGTACTTC
CASSGQVLETQYF
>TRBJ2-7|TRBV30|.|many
TGTGCCTGGAACAAGGGAGGTTCCTCCTACGAGCAGTACTTC
CAWNKGGSSYEQYF
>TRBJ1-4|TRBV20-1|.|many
TGCAGTGCTAGGGCGACAGGCTTTAATGAAAAACTGTTTTTT
CSARATGFNEKLFF
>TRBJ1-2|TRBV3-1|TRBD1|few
TGTGCCAGCAGCCGATTCGACAGGGATTATGGCTACACCTTC
CASSRFDRDYGYTF
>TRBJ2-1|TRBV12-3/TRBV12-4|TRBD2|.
TGTGCCAGCAGTAAAGGGACTAGCGGGACTGAGCAGTTCTTC
CASSKGTSGTEQFF
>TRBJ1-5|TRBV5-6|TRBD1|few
TGTGCCAGCAGCCGGGACAGGGGACTTGGCAATCAGCCCCAGCATTTT
CASSRDRGLGNQPQHF
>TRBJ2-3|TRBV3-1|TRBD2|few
TGTGCCAGCAGCCAAGCGGGGGGTCACTACCTTACGCAGTATTTT
CASSQAGGHYLTQYF
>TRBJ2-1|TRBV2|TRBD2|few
TGTGCCAGCTCCCGTCAGCGGGAGTACAATGAGCAGTTCTTC
CASSRQREYNEQFF
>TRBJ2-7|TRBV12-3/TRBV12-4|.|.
TGTGCCAGCAGCCCCCAAGGGTCCTCCTACGAGCAGTACTTC
CASSPQGSSYEQYF
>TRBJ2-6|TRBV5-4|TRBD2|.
TGTGCCACAAACCGGGGGGACCTCTCTGGGGCCAACGTCCTGACTTTC
CATNRGDLSGANVLTF
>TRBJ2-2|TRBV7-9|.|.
TGTGCCAGCAGCTTATACACGATCTCCGGGGAGCTGTTTTTT
CASSLYTISGELFF
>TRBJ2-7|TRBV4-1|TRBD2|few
TGCGCCAGCAGCCAACCGGGACTAGCGGCCTCCTACGAGCAGTACTTC
CASSQPGLAASYEQYF
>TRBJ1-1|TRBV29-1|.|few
TGCAGCGTTGAACGCACACTGAACACTGAAGCTTTCTTT
CSVERTLNTEAFF
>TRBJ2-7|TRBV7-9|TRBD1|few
TGTGCCAGCACCCTACTACAGGGGTCAGGCGAGCAGTACTTC
CASTLLQGSGEQYF
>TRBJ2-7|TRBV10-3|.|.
TGTGCCATCAGTGTGGGACCGGATGGGGAGCAGTACTTC
CAISVGPDGEQYF
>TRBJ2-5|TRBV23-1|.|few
TGCGCCAGACTTCTAGGGCAGAGGGTAGAGACCCAGTACTTC
CARLLGQRVETQYF
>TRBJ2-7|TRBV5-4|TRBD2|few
TGTGCCAGCAGCTTGGGCCTAGCGGGGAGCTCCTACGAGCAGTACTTC
CASSLGLAGSSYEQYF
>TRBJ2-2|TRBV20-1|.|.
TGCAGTGCCAGGCAGGGGAACACCGGGGAGCTGTTTTTT
CSARQGNTGELFF
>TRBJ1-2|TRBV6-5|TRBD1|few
TGTGCCAGCAGCTTGAACAGGGGAGGCTATGGCTACACCTTC
CASSLNRGGYGYTF
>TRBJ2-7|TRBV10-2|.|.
TGCGCCAGCGGGGACCGACGGACTATACGCTCCTACGAGCAGTACTTC
CASGDRRTIRSYEQYF
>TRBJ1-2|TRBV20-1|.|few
TGCAGTGCTATAACGGGCCCCTATGGCTACACCTTC
CSAITGPYGYTF
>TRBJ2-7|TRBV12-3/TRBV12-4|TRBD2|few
TGTGCCAGCAGTGGGGGACTAGCGGTGGATTCCTACGAGCAGTACTTC
CASSGGLAVDSYEQYF
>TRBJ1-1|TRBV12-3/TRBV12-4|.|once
TGTGCCAGCAGTCCTAAATTTGAAGCTTTCTTT
CASSPKFEAFF
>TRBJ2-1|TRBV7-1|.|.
TGTGCCAGCAGCATCATCACGGGGGCTGGTGAGCAGTTCTTC
CASSIITGAGEQFF
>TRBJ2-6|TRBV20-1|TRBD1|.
TGCAGTGCCGCGGGACAGGACCCCTCTGGGGCCAACGTCCTGACTTTC
CSAAGQDPSGANVLTF
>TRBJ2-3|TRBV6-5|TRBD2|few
TGTGCCAGCATCTCCCGGTTGGTAGCGGGAGGGCCAGGTACGCAGTATTTT
CASISRLVAGGPGTQYF
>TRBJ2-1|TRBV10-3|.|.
TGTGCCATCAGTGAGGGCAGCTCCTCCTACAATGAGCAGTTCTTC
CAISEGSSSYNEQFF
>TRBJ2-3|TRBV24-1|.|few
TGTGCCACCAGTGACATTCAGGGGATAGATACGCAGTATTTT
CATSDIQGIDTQYF
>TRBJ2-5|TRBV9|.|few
TGTGCCAGCAGCGTGGGCCCTGGGGAGACCCAGTACTTC
CASSVGPGETQYF
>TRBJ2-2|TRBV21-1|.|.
TGTGCCAGCAGCAAAGAGGGCACGAACACCGGGGAGCTGTTTTTT
CASSKEGTNTGELFF
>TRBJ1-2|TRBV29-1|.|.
TGCAGCGTCGCCACGGCCGGGAGTTCGTCCTGGGTCCCCTATGGCTACACCTTC
CSVATAGSSSWVPYGYTF
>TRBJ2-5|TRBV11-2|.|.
TGTGCCAGCAGCTTATTGGGGGTCCAAGAGACCCAGTACTTC
CASSLLGVQETQYF
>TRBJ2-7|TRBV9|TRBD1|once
TGTGCCAGCAGCCCTCGGACAGGGGGGCTGCAACACGAGCAGTACTTC
CASSPRTGGLQHEQYF